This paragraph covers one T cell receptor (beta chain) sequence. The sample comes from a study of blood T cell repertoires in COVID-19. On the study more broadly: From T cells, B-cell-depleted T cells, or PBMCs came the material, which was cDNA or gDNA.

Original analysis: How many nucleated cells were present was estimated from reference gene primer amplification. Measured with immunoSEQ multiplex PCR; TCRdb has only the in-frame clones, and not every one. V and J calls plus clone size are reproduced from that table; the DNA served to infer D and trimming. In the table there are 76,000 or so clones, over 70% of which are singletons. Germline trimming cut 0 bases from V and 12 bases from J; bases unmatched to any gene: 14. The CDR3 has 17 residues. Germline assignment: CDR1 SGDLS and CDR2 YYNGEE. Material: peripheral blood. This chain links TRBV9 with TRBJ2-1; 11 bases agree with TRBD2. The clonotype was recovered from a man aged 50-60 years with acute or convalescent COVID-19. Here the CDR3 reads CASSVVSTSGIRSGQFF. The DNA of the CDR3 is TGTGCCAGCAGCGTAGTCTCGACTAGCGGGATTAGGTCGGGGCAGTTCTTC.